Listed below are T cell receptor beta chains from one sample, sequenced in a study of blood T cells in healthy people across ages. TCRdb itself ran the 5' RACE reads through MiXCR, one entry per CDR3 protein. The sample has around 650,000 distinct CDR3 sequences; about 30% are singletons. The specimen was blood. These TCRs come from a woman aged 80 or older in good health. The CDR3 runs from the conserved cysteine through the conserved F or W. The order of the fields is J gene, V gene, clone size, CDR3 protein. Some rows have no size entry. The others give once, few or many, or a class for an expanded clone.

TRBJ1-2	TRBV4-3	many	CASSQDPLRGDPYGYTF
TRBJ1-6	TRBV2	NA	CASTRGDRSNSPLHF
TRBJ2-7	TRBV5-5	many	CASSLALGSSYEQYF
TRBJ2-1	TRBV6-2/TRBV6-3	many	CASSHIKLGNEQFF
TRBJ2-1	TRBV20-1	many	CSAPTSGGLSSYNEQFF
TRBJ2-5	TRBV6-1	NA	CASSGRGQETRYF
TRBJ2-1	TRBV6-2/TRBV6-3	many	CASSYSNPRGIYNEQFF
TRBJ2-1	TRBV3-1	many	CASSQRGAGGANNEQFF
TRBJ2-1	TRBV6-4	many	CASSDWAGAYNEQFF
TRBJ2-1	TRBV10-2	NA	CASGGGGSGSKQFF
TRBJ1-4	TRBV5-5	once	CVSSKRGSGGITNEKLFF
TRBJ1-1	TRBV5-1	once	CASSPQGRVNTEAFF
TRBJ2-5	TRBV19	few	CASRDRRTPVETQYF
TRBJ2-7	TRBV7-2	many	CASSTRQGTTYEQYF
TRBJ2-1	TRBV5-4	NA	CASGFRGDNEQFF
TRBJ1-5	TRBV6-1	many	CASSERGGGNQPQHF
TRBJ1-5	TRBV4-1	few	CASSQVSGTGFNQPQHF
TRBJ2-5	TRBV7-2	NA	CASSQGPRQETQYF
TRBJ1-2	TRBV6-6	many	CASSLGRGVGYTF
TRBJ2-2	TRBV5-1	many	CASSLGTVNTGELFF
TRBJ2-3	TRBV7-3	NA	CASSLTQTGVTDTQYF
TRBJ2-3	TRBV6-4	NA	CASSDSEGADTQYF
TRBJ1-1	TRBV6-6	NA	CASSYFRDVEAFF
TRBJ1-1	TRBV20-1	NA	CSASRPRQGIANTEAFF
TRBJ2-3	TRBV6-4	many	CASSVETSIGADTQYF
TRBJ2-2	TRBV6-5	few	CASSKDLGRTGELFF
NA	TRBV7-3	NA	CASSPYPGTLETQYF
TRBJ2-1	TRBV7-3	many	CASSLVGGEIYNEQFF
TRBJ1-6	TRBV2	NA	CASRPTRAGNSPLHF
NA	TRBV12-3/TRBV12-4	NA	CASSPGVKETQYF
TRBJ2-1	TRBV7-3	many	CASSSSGWLMVNEQFF
TRBJ2-1	TRBV20-1	many	CSASTSPNEQFF